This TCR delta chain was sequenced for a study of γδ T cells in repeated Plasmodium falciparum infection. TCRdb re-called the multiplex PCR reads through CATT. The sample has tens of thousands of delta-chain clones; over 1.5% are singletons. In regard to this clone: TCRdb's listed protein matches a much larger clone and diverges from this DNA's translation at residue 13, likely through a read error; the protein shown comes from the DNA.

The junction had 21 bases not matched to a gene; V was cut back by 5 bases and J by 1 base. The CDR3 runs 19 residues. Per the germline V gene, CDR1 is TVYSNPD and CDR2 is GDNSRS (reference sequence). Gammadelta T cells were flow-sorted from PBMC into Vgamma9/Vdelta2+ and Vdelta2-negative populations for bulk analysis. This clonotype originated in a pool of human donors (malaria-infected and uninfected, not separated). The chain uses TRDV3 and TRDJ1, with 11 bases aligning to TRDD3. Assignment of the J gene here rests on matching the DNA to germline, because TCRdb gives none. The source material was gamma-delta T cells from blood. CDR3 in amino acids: CAGYITRPGGYMRTDKLIF. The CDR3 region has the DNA TGTGCCGGTTACATAACTAGGCCTGGGGGATACATGCGCACCGATAAACTCATCTTT. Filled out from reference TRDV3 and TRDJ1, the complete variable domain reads CDKVTQSSPDQTVASGSEVVLLCTYDTVYSNPDLFWYRIRPDYSFQFVFYGDNSRSEGADFTQGRFSVKHILTQKAFHLVISPVRTEDSATYYCAGYITRPGGYMRTDKLIFGKGTRVTVEP.